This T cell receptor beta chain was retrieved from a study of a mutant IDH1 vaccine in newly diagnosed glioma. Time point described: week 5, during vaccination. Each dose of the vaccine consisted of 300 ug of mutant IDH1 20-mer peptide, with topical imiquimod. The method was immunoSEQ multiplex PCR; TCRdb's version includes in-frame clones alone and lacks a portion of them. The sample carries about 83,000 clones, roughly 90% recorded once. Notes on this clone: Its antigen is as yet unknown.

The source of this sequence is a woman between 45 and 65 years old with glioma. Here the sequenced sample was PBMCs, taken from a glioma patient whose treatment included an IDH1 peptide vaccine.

This CDR3 reads CASSQDPGGYNEQFF. Written as DNA, the CDR3 is TGTGCCAGCAGCCAAGATCCGGGGGGGTACAATGAGCAGTTCTTC. The chain combines TRBV4-2 with TRBJ2-1, with 8 bases fitting TRBD2. This CDR3 comprises 15 residues. J lost 4 bases, V lost 0 bases, and 2 bases had no gene match. The germline CDR1 and CDR2 sequences are LGHNA and YNFKEQ.